This TCR beta chain was observed in a study of T cell repertoires in cytomegalovirus infection (dated by TCRdb to about 2019). Some background on the complete study: The HLA type of each donor mattered for the analysis, because public TCR beta signatures pointed to carriage of CMV infection along with the matching HLA type.

V has 1 base trimmed and J has 9 bases trimmed; junction bases matching no gene number 15. The CDR3 numbers 18 residues from cysteine through phenylalanine. Of all the DNA, just the CDR3 is kept, 54 bases in frame from base 1. Taken from the germline V gene, the CDR1 and CDR2 loops are LGHNA and YNFKEQ. Study-wide conclusions, independent of this receptor: The ex vivo response was dominated by HLA-C-restricted CMV-specific TCR beta clonotypes, and the single most frequent clonotype in two of eight donors was supplied by these HLA-C-restricted clonotypes. In both this cohort and an independent cohort of 350 or so donors, the cumulative frequency of public TCR beta family members distinguished carriers of CMV infection plus the relevant HLA type.

Sequencing was performed on an Illumina HiSeq 1500. In-frame beta chains were kept once TCRdb had trimmed the public reads at Q25 with fastp and called clones with MiXCR. Identical CDR3 protein sequences are pooled into one entry, listed with their most common genes and DNA. For this sample the table gives roughly 68,000 distinct CDR3 sequences, of which approximately 22% were detected only once. The ten most abundant clones make up 65% to 85% of the sample. Note on this clonotype: Which antigen it targets is not known. One base away there is no much larger clone; base qualities are not given.

Recombination joined TRBV4-2 with TRBJ2-1; 10 junctional bases match TRBD2. The TCR was taken from a human donor in good health (CMV status not recorded). Some clones in this sample may be carry-over from other donors' samples. Sequencing was done on a sample of PBMCs, sequenced either directly or after in vitro stimulation (not recorded which). The sequence in DNA is TGTGCCAGCAGCCAAGGGCTTGTCGGGCTAGCGGGAGAGGGTGAGCAGTTCTTC. Its protein reads: CASSQGLVGLAGEGEQFF.